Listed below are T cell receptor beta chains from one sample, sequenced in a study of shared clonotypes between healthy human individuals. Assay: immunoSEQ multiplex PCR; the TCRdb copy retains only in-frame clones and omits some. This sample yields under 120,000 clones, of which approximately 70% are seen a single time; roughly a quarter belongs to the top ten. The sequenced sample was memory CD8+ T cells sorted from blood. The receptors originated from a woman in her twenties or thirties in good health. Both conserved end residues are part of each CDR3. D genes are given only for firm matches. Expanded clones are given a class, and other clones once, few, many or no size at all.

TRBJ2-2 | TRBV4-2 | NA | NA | TGTGCCAGCAGCCAAGGGGTGGAGATCACCGGGGAGCTGTTTTTT | CASSQGVEITGELFF
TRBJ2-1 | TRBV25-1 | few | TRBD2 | TGTGCCAGCAGTGGTTTGACTAGCGGGAGTGTAAATGAGCAGTTCTTC | CASSGLTSGSVNEQFF
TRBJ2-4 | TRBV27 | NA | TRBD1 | TGTGCCAGCAGTACGGACAGGGGCACGGCCTTAAAAGGAAACATTCAGTACTTC | CASSTDRGTALKGNIQYF
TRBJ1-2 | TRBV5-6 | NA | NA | TGTGCCAGCAGCTTGGGGGACTATGGCTACACCTTC | CASSLGDYGYTF
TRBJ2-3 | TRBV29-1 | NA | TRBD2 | TGCAGCGTAAAGGGGACTAGCGGGAGGTATAGCACAGATACGCAGTATTTT | CSVKGTSGRYSTDTQYF
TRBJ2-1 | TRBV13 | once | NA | TGTGCCAGCAGGACTAGTTTTTGGAATGAGCAGTTCTTC | CASRTSFWNEQFF
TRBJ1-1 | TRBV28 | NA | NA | TGTGCCAGCAGTACTCAGGGTGAAAGGAGCACTGAAGCTTTCTTT | CASSTQGERSTEAFF
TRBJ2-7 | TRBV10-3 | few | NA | TGTGCCATCAGTGGACAGGCCACCTTCTACGAGCAGTACTTC | CAISGQATFYEQYF
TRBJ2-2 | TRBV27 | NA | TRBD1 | TGTGCCAGCAAGGGGACAGATTACACCGGGGAGCTGTTTTTT | CASKGTDYTGELFF
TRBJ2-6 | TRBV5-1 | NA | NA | TGCGCCAGCAGCTCCGATGGACTCTGGAGTGGTGGGGCCAACGTCCTGACTTTC | CASSSDGLWSGGANVLTF
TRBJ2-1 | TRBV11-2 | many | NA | TGTGCCAGCAGCTTGAGTAGCGGAGGGTACAATGAGCAGTTCTTC | CASSLSSGGYNEQFF
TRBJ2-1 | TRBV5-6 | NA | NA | TGTGCCAGCAGCTTGGGGTTCCGTAGGCTGTTCTTC | CASSLGFRRLFF
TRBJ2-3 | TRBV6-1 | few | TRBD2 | TGTGCCAGCAGTGAACTAGCGGGAGCCGGAGATACGCAGTATTTT | CASSELAGAGDTQYF
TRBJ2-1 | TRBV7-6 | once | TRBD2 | TGTGCCAGCAGCTTAAATGTCGGGCTAGCGGGACAAAATGAGCAGTTCTTC | CASSLNVGLAGQNEQFF
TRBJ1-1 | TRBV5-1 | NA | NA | TGCGCCAGCAGCTTGGCCGGTAGGGGGAACACTGAAGCTTTCTTT | CASSLAGRGNTEAFF
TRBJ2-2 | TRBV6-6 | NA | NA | TGTGCCAGCAGGACGGGCACCGGGGAGCTGTTTTTT | CASRTGTGELFF
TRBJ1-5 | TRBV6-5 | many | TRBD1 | TGTGCCAGCAGAGACAGGGGGGATCAGCCCCAGCATTTT | CASRDRGDQPQHF
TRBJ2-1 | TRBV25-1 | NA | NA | TGTGCCAGCAGTGGATCAGGCGGGACATACAATGAGCAGTTCTTC | CASSGSGGTYNEQFF
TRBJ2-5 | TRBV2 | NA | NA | TGTGCCAGCAGTGGATCGGGAAAAGAGACCCAGTACTTC | CASSGSGKETQYF
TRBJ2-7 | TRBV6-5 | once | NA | TGTGCCAGCAGTTATTCCGCAGGGGGGGTCCACGAGCAGTACTTC | CASSYSAGGVHEQYF
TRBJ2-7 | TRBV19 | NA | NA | TGTGCCAGTAGTATCGGGGAACTCGCCTACGAGCAGTACTTC | CASSIGELAYEQYF
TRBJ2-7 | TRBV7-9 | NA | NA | TGTGCCAGCAGCTTAAGTCCCGGGACGGCCCCTTACGAGCAGTACTTC | CASSLSPGTAPYEQYF
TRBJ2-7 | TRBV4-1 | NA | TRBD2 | TGCGCCAGCAGCCAAGTGGCGGGAGGCTACGAGCAGTACTTC | CASSQVAGGYEQYF
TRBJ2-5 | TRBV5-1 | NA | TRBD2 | TGCGCCAGCAGCGACGGGACCGGGAGGGAGACCCAGTACTTC | CASSDGTGRETQYF
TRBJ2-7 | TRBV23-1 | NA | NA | TGCGCCAGCAACGGCAGGGTCGTCTACGAGCAGTACTTC | CASNGRVVYEQYF
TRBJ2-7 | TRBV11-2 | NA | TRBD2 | TGTGCCAGCAGCTTCTCTAGCGGGGGTTCCTACGAGCAGTACTTC | CASSFSSGGSYEQYF
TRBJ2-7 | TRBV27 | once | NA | TGTGCCAGCAGTTCCCTCCCAGCGGGTCAAGGCTACGAGCAGTACTTC | CASSSLPAGQGYEQYF
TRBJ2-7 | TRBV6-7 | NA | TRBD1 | TGTGCCAGCAGTGGGCAGGGGGCGACCGAGCAGTACTTC | CASSGQGATEQYF
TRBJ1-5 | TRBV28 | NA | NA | TGTGCCAGCAGTCTCCCTGGCAGGGCTCACAATCAGCCCCAGCATTTT | CASSLPGRAHNQPQHF
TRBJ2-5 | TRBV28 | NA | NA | TGTGCCAGCAGCCGCCTGCTACCTCCCCCGGAGACCCAGTACTTC | CASSRLLPPPETQYF
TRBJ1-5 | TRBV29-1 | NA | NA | TGCAGCGCCCTCGAGGGGGTCAATCAGCCCCAGCATTTT | CSALEGVNQPQHF
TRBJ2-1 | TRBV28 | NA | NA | TGTGCCAGCAGTGGACATTCCCTTTTCTTC | CASSGHSLFF
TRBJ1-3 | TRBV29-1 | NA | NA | TGCAGCATCCTCGATGTTTTGAGCTCTGGAAACACCATATATTTT | CSILDVLSSGNTIYF
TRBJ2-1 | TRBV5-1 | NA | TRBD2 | TGCGCCAGCAGCTTGGATAGCGGGAGCTACAATGAGCAGTTCTTC | CASSLDSGSYNEQFF
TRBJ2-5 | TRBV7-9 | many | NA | TGTGCCAGCAGCTTAATCCCCGATGAGACCCAGTACTTC | CASSLIPDETQYF
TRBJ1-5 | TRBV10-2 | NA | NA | TGCGCCAGCAGTGAGTCGCAGAGCCTCCTTCAGCCCCAGCATTTT | CASSESQSLLQPQHF
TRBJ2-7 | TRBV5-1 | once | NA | TGCGCCAGCAGACTGATTGGGGGCCCCTACGAGCAGTACTTC | CASRLIGGPYEQYF
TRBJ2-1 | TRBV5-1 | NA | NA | TGCGCCAGCAACAACAGAGTCAACAATGAGCAGTTCTTC | CASNNRVNNEQFF
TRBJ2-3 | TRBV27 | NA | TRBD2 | TGTGCCAGCAGTTTAACGGGACTAGCAGGCACAGATACGCAGTATTTT | CASSLTGLAGTDTQYF
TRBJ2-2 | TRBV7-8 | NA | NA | TGTGCCAGCAGTCCCGCGCTGGTTACCGGGGAGCTGTTTTTT | CASSPALVTGELFF
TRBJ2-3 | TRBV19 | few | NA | TGTGCCAGTGGGCAGAGGACTGACCCCACAGATACGCAGTATTTT | CASGQRTDPTDTQYF
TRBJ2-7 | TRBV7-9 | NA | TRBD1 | TGTGCCAGCAGCGACAGGACAGGCTCCAGGGACGAGCAGTACTTC | CASSDRTGSRDEQYF
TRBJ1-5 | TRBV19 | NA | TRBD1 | TGTGCCAGTAGTATATGGGGGACAGGGAATCAGCCCCAGCATTTT | CASSIWGTGNQPQHF
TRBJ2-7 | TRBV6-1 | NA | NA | TGTGCCAGCAGTGAAGGCAGTAGCTCCTACGAGCAGTACTTC | CASSEGSSSYEQYF
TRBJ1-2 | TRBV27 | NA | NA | TGTGCCAGCAGTCCTGGTCGGGGGTTCTCGTATGGCTACACCTTC | CASSPGRGFSYGYTF
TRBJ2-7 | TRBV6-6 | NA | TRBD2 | TGTGCCAGCAGTCCCTATAGCGGGAACGAGCAGTACTTC | CASSPYSGNEQYF
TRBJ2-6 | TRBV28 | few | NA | TGTGCCAGCAGCTTGTTTGGGGCCAACGTCCTGACTTTC | CASSLFGANVLTF
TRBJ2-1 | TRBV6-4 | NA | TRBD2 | TGTGCCAGCAGTGACGGGGGGGAGGGCTTCAATGAGCAGTTCTTC | CASSDGGEGFNEQFF
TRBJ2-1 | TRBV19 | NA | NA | TGTGCCAGTAGTATTTGGGCAGCTAATGAGCAGTTCTTC | CASSIWAANEQFF
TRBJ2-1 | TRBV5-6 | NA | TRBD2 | TGTGCCAGCAGCTTGACGACTAGCGGGTACAATGAGCAGTTCTTC | CASSLTTSGYNEQFF
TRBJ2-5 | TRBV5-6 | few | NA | TGTGCCAGCAGCTTAAGACCCCGCCAAGAGACCCAGTACTTC | CASSLRPRQETQYF
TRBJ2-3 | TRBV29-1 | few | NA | TGCAGCGTTGAGGTGGGGAGAGGGTGGTCAGATACGCAGTATTTT | CSVEVGRGWSDTQYF
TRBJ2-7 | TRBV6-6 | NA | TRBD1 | TGTGCCAGCACTAGGGGGACAGGGGGGCACGAGCAGTACTTC | CASTRGTGGHEQYF
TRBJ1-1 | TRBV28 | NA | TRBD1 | TGTGCCAGCAGTTTATTGGACAGGGAAGGGGCAGCACCTGAAGCTTTCTTT | CASSLLDREGAAPEAFF
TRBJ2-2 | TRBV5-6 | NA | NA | TGTGCCAGCAGCTTGGTAGGGAACACCGGGGAGCTGTTTTTT | CASSLVGNTGELFF
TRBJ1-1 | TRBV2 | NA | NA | TGTGCCAGCAGCCAGGGATCGCGCACTGAAGCTTTCTTT | CASSQGSRTEAFF